The source of this T cell receptor (beta chain) is a study of cytomegalovirus exposure and HLA in healthy donors. Study results and limitations: Sequencing likely produced, as an artifact, a cluster of highly shared sequence variants. Presence/absence comparisons presumed near-even sequencing depth among donors. Prior analysis indicated that the majority of TCR beta V segments exhibited productivity approximately 87% or approximately 30% of the time.

PCR involved 60 Vbeta and 13 Jbeta primers. Measured with immunoSEQ multiplex PCR; TCRdb has only the in-frame clones, and not every one. The table includes about 160,000 clones, 65% to 90% detected once. CDR3 length: 14 residues. CDR1 SGHRS and CDR2 YFSETQ come from the germline V gene. The ends were cut back, 0 bases at V and 3 bases at J, with 9 bases in the middle. Concerning this clone itself: The antigen is unknown.

Sample: PBMCs. The rearrangement links TRBV5-1 to TRBJ1-1; D might be TRBD1 (5 bases). The receptor comes from a woman younger than 30 in good health and CMV-seronegative. CDR3 sequence (DNA): TGCGCCAGCAGCTTGGCCCTCAGGGACACTGAAGCTTTCTTT. Its translation: CASSLALRDTEAFF.